The clone carrying this T cell receptor beta chain was seen more than once but under ten times. Its antigen remains unidentified. CDR3 size: 12 residues. V gave up 8 bases and J gave up 1 base, with 8 bases separating them. The iRepertoire nested amplicon-rescue multiplex PCR amplified TCR alpha and beta CDR3s from RNA. One entry per CDR3 protein, called by TCRdb with MiXCR from the multiplex PCR reads. This table has 100,000 to 150,000 distinct CDR3 sequences, roughly a quarter appearing once. This sample is part of a study of glioma-infiltrating T cells. Notes on the study in general: Tissue-blood divergence was below expectation in non-neoplastic patients, above in gliomas.

This chain links TRBV12-3 or TRBV12-4 with TRBJ1-2; D gene unclear. This receptor was identified in a human donor with low-grade glioma or glioblastoma, undergoing nonglioma brain surgery, or in good health (not recorded which). Source material: glioma tissue, nonneoplastic brain tissue, or PBMCs (not recorded which). This CDR3 reads CASAEFNYGYTF. The CDR3 nucleotides are TGTGCCAGCGCTGAGTTTAACTATGGCTACACCTTC.